This T cell receptor beta chain derives from a study of CD8 T cells in Susac syndrome. The study, taken as a whole, reports: Among active patients and in TEMRA cells, CD8+ clonal expansion in Susac reached its peak.

With regard to this clonotype: Its antigen is not known.

The CDR3 has 17 amino acids. The V segment lost 3 bases and the J segment 1 base; nucleotides outside the gene matches: 6. Looked up from germline, CDR1 is MGHRA and CDR2 is YSYEKL. CD8+ and CD4+ T cells circulating in blood were sequenced for TCR beta. Negative isolation was used for CD8+ and CD4+ T cells, and FACS enrichment was applied to TEMRA cells. Random hexamers were used to reverse transcribe an amount of roughly 0.5 to 1 ug RNA. The immunoSEQ assay covered 54 Vbeta and 13 Jbeta segments for CDR3. MiXCR was run by TCRdb on the immunoSEQ multiplex PCR reads, yielding one entry per CDR3 protein. The sample contains approximately 190,000 distinct CDR3 sequences, roughly 94% of which appear only once.

Sample: CD8+ T cells from PBMCs. The receptor was derived from a human donor with Susac syndrome. This chain connects TRBV4-1 to TRBJ2-2, with 9 bases lining up with TRBD2. The CDR3 DNA reads TGCGCCAGCAGCCATCACTTAGCGGGGGAGAACACCGGGGAGCTGTTTTTT. This sequence encodes CASSHHLAGENTGELFF.